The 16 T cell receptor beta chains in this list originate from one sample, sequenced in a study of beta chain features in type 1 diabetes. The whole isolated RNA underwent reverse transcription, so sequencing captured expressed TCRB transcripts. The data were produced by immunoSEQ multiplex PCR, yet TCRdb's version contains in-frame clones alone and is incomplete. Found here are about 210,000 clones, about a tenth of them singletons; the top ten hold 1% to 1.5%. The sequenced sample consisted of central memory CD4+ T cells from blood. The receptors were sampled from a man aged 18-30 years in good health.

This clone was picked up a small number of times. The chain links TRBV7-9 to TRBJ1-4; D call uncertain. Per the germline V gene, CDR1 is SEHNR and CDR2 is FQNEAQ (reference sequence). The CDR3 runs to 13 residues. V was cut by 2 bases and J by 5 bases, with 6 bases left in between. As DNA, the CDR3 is TGTGCCAGCAGCTTACGGGGAAATGAAAAACTGTTTTTT. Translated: CASSLRGNEKLFF.

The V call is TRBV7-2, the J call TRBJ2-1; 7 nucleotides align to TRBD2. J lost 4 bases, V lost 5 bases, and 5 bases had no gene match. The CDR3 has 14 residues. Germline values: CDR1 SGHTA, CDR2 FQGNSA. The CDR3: CASSPSGDYNEQFF. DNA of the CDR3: TGTGCCAGCAGCCCAAGCGGGGATTACAATGAGCAGTTCTTC.

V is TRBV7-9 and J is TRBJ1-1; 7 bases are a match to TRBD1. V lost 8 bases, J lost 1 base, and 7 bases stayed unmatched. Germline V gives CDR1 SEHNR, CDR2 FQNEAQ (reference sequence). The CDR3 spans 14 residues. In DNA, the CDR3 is TGTGCCAGCTGTAAGGGGACAGCGAACACTGAAGCTTTCTTT. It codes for CASCKGTANTEAFF.

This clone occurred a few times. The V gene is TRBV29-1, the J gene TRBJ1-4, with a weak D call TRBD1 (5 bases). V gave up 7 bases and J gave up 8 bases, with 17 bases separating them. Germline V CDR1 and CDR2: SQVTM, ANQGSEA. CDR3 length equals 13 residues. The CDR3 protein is CSALQGGEEKLFF. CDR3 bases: TGCAGCGCCCTCCAGGGAGGAGAGGAAAAACTGTTTTTT.

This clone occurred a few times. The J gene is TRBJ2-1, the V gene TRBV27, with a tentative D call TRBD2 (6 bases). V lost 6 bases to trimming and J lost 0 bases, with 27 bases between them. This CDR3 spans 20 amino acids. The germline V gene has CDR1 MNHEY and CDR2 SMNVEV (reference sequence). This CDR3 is CASSSGRASVYTSSYNEQFF. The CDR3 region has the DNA TGTGCCAGCAGCTCAGGCAGGGCTAGCGTCTACACTAGCTCCTACAATGAGCAGTTCTTC.

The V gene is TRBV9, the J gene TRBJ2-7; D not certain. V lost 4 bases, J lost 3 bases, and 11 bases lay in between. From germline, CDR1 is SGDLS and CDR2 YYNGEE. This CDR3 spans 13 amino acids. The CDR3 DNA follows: TGTGCCAGCAGCTTAAGCTTAGACTACGAGCAGTACTTC. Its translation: CASSLSLDYEQYF.

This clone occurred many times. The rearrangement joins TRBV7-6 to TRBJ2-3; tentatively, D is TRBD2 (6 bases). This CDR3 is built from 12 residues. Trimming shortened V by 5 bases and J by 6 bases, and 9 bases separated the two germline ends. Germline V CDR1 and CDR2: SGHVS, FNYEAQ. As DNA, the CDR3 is TGTGCCAGCAGCACCGGAGGGGATACGCAGTATTTT. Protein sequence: CASSTGGDTQYF.

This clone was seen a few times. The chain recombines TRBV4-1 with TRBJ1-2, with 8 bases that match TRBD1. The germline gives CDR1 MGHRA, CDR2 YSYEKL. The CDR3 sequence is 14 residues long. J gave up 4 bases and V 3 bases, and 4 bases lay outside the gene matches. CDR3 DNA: TGCGCCAGCAGCCATTTCACAGGGGGCTATGGCTACACCTTC. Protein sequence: CASSHFTGGYGYTF.

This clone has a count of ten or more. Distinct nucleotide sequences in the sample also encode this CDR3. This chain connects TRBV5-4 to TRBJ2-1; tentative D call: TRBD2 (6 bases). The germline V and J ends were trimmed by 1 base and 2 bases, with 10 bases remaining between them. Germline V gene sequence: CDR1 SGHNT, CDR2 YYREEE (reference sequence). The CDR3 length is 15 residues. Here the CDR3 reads CASSLRSGPYNEQFF. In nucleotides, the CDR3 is TGTGCCAGCAGCTTGCGAAGCGGGCCCTACAATGAGCAGTTCTTC. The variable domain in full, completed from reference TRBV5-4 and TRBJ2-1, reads ETGVTQSPTHLIKTRGQQVTLRCSSQSGHNTVSWYQQALGQGPQFIFQYYREEENGRGNFPPRFSGLQFPNYSSELNVNALELDDSALYLCASSLRSGPYNEQFFGPGTRLTVL.

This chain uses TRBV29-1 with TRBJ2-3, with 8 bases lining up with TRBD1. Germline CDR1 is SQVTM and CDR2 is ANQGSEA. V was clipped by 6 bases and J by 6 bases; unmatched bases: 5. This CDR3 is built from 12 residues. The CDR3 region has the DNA TGCAGCGTCGGGAGACAGGGGGATACGCAGTATTTT. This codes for CSVGRQGDTQYF.

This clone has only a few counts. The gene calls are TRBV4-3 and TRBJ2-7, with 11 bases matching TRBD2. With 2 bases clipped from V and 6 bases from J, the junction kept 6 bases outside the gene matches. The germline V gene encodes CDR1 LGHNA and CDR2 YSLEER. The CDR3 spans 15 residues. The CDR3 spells CASSQPTSGSGEQYF. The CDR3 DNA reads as TGCGCCAGCAGCCAACCCACTAGCGGGAGCGGCGAGCAGTACTTC.

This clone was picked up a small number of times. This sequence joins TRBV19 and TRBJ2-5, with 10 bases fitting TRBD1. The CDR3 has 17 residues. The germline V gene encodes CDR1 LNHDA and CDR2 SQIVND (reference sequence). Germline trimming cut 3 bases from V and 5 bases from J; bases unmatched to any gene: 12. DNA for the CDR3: TGTGCCAGTAGTATGTCGGCCCGGGGACAGGGGATGGAGACCCAGTACTTC. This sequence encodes CASSMSARGQGMETQYF.

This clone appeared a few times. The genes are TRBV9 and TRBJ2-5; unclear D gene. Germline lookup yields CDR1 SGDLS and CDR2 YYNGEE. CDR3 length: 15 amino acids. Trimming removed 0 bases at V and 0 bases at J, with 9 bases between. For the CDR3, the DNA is TGTGCCAGCAGCGTAGGGTCCTCGTACCAAGAGACCCAGTACTTC. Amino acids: CASSVGSSYQETQYF.

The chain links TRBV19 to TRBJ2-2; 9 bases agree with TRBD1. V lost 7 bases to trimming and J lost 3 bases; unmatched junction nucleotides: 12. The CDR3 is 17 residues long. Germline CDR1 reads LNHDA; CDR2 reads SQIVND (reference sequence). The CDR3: CASTSPRDRDDTGELFF. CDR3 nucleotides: TGTGCCAGTACCTCACCCCGGGACAGGGATGACACCGGGGAGCTGTTTTTT.

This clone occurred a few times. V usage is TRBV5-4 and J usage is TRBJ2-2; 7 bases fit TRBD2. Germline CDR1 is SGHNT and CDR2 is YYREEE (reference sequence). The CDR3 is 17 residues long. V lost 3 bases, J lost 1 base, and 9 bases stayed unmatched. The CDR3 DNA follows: TGTGCCAGCAGCTCCGGTTGGGCTAGCGGGAACACCGGGGAGCTGTTTTTT. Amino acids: CASSSGWASGNTGELFF.

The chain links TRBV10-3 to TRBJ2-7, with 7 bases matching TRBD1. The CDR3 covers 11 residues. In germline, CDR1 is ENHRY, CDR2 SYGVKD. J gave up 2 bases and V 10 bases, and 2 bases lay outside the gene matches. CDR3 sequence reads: CASGQAYEQYF. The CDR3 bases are TGTGCCAGCGGACAGGCCTACGAGCAGTACTTC.